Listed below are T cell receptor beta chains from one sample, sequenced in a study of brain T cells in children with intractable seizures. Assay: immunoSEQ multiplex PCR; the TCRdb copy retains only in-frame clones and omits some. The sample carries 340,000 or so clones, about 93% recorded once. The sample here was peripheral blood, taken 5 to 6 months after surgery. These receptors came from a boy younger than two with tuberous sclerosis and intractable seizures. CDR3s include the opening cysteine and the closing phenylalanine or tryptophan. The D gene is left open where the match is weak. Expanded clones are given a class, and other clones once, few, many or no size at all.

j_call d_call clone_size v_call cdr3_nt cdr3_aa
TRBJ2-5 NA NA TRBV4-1 TGCGCCAGCAGCCTTGCGCTACAAGAGACCCAGTACTTC CASSLALQETQYF
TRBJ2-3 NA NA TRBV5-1 TGCGCCAGCAGCCGGGACACCTCTAGCACAGATACGCAGTATTTT CASSRDTSSTDTQYF
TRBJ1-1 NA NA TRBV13 TGTGCCAGCGTATCCGAGAACACTGAAGCTTTCTTT CASVSENTEAFF
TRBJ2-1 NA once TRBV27 TGTGCCAGCAGTTTTGGGGTAGGCAATGAGCAGTTCTTC CASSFGVGNEQFF
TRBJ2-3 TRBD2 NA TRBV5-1 TGCGCCAGCAGCTTTAGCGGGAATTCTCCAGATACGCAGTATTTT CASSFSGNSPDTQYF
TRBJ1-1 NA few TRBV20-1 TGCAGTGCTAGTGTCCCCTTCCTCGTTGAAGCTTTCTTT CSASVPFLVEAFF
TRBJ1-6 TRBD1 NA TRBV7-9 TGTGCCAGCAGCTTACTTATCAGGACAGGATGGGGTGATTCACCCCTCCACTTT CASSLLIRTGWGDSPLHF
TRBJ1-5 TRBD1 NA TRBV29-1 TGCAGCGTTGGGGGGACAGGCCCAAATCAGCCCCAGCATTTT CSVGGTGPNQPQHF
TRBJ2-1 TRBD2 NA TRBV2 TGTGCCAGCAGGCTAGCGGGAGGGTCCTACAATGAGCAGTTCTTC CASRLAGGSYNEQFF
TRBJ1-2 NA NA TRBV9 TGTGCCAGCACACCGACAGGCGAGCCCCATGGGGGCTATGGCTACACCTTC CASTPTGEPHGGYGYTF
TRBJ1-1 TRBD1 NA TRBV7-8 TGTGCCAGCAGCTTAGCAGGGACAGTGAACACTGAAGCTTTCTTT CASSLAGTVNTEAFF
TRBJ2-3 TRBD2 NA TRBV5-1 TGCGCCAGCAGCTTGGAGCTAGCGGGGGGGAATACGCAGTATTTT CASSLELAGGNTQYF
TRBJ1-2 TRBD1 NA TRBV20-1 TGCAGTACGACAGGGAATTATGGCTACACCTTC CSTTGNYGYTF
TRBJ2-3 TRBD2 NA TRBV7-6 TGTGCCAGCAGCTACGGGGGGACCACAGATACGCAGTATTTT CASSYGGTTDTQYF
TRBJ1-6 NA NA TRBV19 TGTGCCAGTAAAGAGAGCTCCTATAATTCACCCCTCCACTTT CASKESSYNSPLHF
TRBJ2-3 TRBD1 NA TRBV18 TGTGCCAGCTCACGGGAGACAGGGACAGATACGCAGTATTTT CASSRETGTDTQYF
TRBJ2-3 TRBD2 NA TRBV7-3 TGTGCCAGCAGCTTAAAACGGGTGGCGGGAGCGATAGATACGCAGTATTTT CASSLKRVAGAIDTQYF
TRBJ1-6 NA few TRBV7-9 TGTGCCAGCAGCTTTTCAGGGGTTGGGTCACCCCTCCACTTT CASSFSGVGSPLHF
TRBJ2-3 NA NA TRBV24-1 TGTGCCGTGGGATGGGGGTCTCACCATACGCAGTATTTT CAVGWGSHHTQYF
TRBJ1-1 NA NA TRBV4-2 TGTGCCAGCAGCCAGACGGACGGAAACACTGAAGCTTTCTTT CASSQTDGNTEAFF
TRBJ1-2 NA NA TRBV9 TGTGCCAGCAGCGAGACAGGCCTCTATGGCTACACCTTC CASSETGLYGYTF
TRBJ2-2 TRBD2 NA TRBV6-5 TGTGCCAGCAGTCGTGGGAGGGCGAACACCGGGGAGCTGTTTTTT CASSRGRANTGELFF
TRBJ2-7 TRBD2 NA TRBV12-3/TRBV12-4 TGTGCCAGCTCGGGACTAGTTAACTACGAGCAGTACTTC CASSGLVNYEQYF
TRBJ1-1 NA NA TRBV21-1 TGTGCCAGCAGCGGAAGGAAAGCTTTCTTT CASSGRKAFF
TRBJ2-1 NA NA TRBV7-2 TGTGCCAGCAGCTTAAAGGGAGTGGATGAGCAGTTCTTC CASSLKGVDEQFF
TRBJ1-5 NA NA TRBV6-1 TGTGCCAGCAGTGAAAGGGTCGGTCAGCCCCAGCATTTT CASSERVGQPQHF
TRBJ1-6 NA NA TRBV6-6 TGTGCCAGCAGTTTGACACCCCCGTATAATTCACCCCTCCACTTT CASSLTPPYNSPLHF
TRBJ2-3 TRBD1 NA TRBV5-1 TGCGCCAGCAGCTGGGGACAGGGGGACACAGATACGCAGTATTTT CASSWGQGDTDTQYF
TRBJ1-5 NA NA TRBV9 TGTGCCAGCAGCGTGGGCAGCAGCAATCAGCCCCAGCATTTT CASSVGSSNQPQHF
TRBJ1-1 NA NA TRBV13 TGTGCCAGCAGCTTAACGAGGGGAACTCACACTGAAGCTTTCTTT CASSLTRGTHTEAFF
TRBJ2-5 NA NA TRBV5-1 TGCGCCAGCAGCTGGCGGACCCAAGAGACCCAGTACTTC CASSWRTQETQYF
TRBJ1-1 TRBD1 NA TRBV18 TGTGCCAGCTACGAAACAGGGGGGACTGAAGCTTTCTTT CASYETGGTEAFF
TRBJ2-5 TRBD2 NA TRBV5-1 TGCGCCAGCAGCTTGAAACTAGCGGGAGGGGAGACCCAGTACTTC CASSLKLAGGETQYF
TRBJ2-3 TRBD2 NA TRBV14 TGTGCCAGCAGCCAAATATCGCGGGGGAGGGGCACAGATACGCAGTATTTT CASSQISRGRGTDTQYF
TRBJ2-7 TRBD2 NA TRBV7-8 TGTGCCAGCAGCGGCCGTTGGACTAGCGTCTACGAGCAGTACTTC CASSGRWTSVYEQYF
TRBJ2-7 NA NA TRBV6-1 TGTGCCAGCAGTGAAACCTTTCTCTACGAGCAGTACTTC CASSETFLYEQYF
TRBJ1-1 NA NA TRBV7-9 TGTGCCAGCAGCTTTAGCGACAGGTCGTACACTGAAGCTTTCTTT CASSFSDRSYTEAFF
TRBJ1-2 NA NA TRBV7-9 TGTGCCAGCAGCTTAGACCTGGGGGCGCCTGGGGGCTACACCTTC CASSLDLGAPGGYTF
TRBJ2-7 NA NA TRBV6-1 TGTGCCAGCAGTGAGTATCACAGCGGATTAGACTACGAGCAGTACTTC CASSEYHSGLDYEQYF
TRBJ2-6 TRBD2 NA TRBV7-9 TGTGCCAGCAGCTCTAGCGGAGGGAGCTCTGGGGCCAACGTCCTGACTTTC CASSSSGGSSGANVLTF
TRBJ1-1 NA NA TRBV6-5 TGTGCCAGCAGTTATAGGGGAATAGAGGGCACTGAAGCTTTCTTT CASSYRGIEGTEAFF
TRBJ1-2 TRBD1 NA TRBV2 TGTGCCAGCAGCGCAACAGGGGGATATGGCTACACCTTC CASSATGGYGYTF
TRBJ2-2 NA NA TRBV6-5 TGTGCCAGCAGCAGTACTACCCGATCCGGGGAGCTGTTTTTT CASSSTTRSGELFF
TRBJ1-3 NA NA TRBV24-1 TGTGCCACCAGTGCCGGGACACCTGGAAACACCATATATTTT CATSAGTPGNTIYF
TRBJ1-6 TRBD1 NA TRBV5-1 TGCGCCAGCAGCCCGGGACAGGACTTAGGATCCCTCCACTTT CASSPGQDLGSLHF
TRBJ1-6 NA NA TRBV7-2 TGTGCCAGCAGCTTAGTGACTCTGAATAATTCACCCCTCCACTTT CASSLVTLNNSPLHF
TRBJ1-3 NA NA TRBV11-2 TGTGCCAGCAGCGTAGATCTCGTCGGCAGAAGAGGAAACACCATATATTTT CASSVDLVGRRGNTIYF
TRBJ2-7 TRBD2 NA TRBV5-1 TGCGCCAGCAGCTTGGTTGGTAGCGGGGGTGCCTCCTACGAGCAGTACTTC CASSLVGSGGASYEQYF
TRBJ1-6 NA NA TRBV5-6 TGTGCCAGCAGCTTGGGAGGGTATAATTCACCCCTCCACTTT CASSLGGYNSPLHF
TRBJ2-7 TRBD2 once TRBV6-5 TGTGCCAGCAGGCGGGAGGGGTGGGAGCAGTACTTC CASRREGWEQYF
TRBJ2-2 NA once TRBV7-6 TGTGCCAGCAGCTTAGCGGGCGTCGGGAGTACCGGGGAGCTGTTTTTT CASSLAGVGSTGELFF
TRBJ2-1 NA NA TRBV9 TGTGCCAGCAGCGTAGACGATGAGCAGTTCTTC CASSVDDEQFF
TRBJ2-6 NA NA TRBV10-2 TGCGCCAGCAGTGAAGGCTTCAGCTCTGGGGCCAACGTCCTGACTTTC CASSEGFSSGANVLTF
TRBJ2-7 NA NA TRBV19 TGTGCCGGATCCCCGGAGCCCCCGGGGGCCTTCTCCTACGAGCAGTACTTC CAGSPEPPGAFSYEQYF